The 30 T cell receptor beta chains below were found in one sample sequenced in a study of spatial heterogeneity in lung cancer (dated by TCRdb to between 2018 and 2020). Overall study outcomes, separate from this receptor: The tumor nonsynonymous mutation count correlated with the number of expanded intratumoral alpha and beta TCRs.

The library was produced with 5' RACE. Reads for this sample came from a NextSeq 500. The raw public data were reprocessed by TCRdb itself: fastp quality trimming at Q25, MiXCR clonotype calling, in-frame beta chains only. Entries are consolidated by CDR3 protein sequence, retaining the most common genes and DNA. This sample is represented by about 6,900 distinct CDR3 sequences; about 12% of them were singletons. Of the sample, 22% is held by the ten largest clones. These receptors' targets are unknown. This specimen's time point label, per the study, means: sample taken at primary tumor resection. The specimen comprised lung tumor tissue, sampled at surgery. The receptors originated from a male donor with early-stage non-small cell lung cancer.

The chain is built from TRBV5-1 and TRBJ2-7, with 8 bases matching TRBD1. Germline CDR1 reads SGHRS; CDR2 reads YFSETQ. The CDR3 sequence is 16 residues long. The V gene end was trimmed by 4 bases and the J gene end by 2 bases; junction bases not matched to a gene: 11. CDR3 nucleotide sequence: TGCGCCAGCAGCGTAACGACAGGGGAGGCCCCCTACGAGCAGTACTTC. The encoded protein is CASSVTTGEAPYEQYF.

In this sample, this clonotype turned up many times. CDR3 sequence (DNA): TGTGCCAGCAGTTACTTTTTCGGGACAGGGGATGAGCAGTTCTTC. Protein sequence: CASSYFFGTGDEQFF. The chain carries TRBV6-5 and TRBJ2-1, with 10 bases that match TRBD1. The CDR3 consists of 15 residues. Germline V gene data show CDR1 as MNHEY and CDR2 as SVGAGI. With V trimmed by 1 base and J by 8 bases, 5 bases remained unmatched.

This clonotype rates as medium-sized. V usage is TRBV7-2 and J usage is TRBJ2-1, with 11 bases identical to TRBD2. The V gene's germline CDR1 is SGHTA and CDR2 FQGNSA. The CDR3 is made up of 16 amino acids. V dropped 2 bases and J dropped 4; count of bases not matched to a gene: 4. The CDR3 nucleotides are TGTGCCAGCAGCTTACCACGACTAGCGGGGTACAATGAGCAGTTCTTC. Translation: CASSLPRLAGYNEQFF.

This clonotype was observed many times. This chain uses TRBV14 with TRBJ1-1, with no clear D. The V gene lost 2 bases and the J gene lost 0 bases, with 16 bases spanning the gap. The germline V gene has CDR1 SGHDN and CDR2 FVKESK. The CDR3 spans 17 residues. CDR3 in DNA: TGTGCCAGCAGCCAACCTCGGTTGCGAGAAATGAACACTGAAGCTTTCTTT. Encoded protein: CASSQPRLREMNTEAFF.

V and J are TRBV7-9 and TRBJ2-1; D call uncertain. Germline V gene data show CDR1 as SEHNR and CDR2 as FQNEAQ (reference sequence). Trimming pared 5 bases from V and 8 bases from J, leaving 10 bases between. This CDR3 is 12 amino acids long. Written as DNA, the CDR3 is TGTGCCAGCAGCGAAATTAGCTATGAGCAGTTCTTC. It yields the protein CASSEISYEQFF.

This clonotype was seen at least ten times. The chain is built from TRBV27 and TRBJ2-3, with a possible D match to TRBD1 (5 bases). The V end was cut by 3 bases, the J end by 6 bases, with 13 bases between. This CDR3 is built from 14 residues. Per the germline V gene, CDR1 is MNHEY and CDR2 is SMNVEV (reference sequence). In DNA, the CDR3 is TGTGCCAGCAGTTTTTGGGGCAACATCGATACGCAGTATTTT. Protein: CASSFWGNIDTQYF.

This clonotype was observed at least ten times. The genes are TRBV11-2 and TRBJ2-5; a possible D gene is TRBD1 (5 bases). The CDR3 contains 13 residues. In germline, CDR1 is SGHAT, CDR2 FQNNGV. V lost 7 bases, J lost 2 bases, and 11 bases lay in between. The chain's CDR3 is CASNPQGQETQYF. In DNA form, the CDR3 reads TGTGCCAGCAACCCGCAGGGTCAAGAGACCCAGTACTTC.

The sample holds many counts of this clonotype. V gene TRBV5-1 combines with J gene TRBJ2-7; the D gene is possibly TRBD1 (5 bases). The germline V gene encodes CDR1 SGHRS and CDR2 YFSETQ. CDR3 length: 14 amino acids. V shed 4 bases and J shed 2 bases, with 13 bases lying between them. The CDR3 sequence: CASSTKGSPYEQYF. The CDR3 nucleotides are TGCGCCAGCAGCACCAAGGGGTCCCCCTACGAGCAGTACTTC.

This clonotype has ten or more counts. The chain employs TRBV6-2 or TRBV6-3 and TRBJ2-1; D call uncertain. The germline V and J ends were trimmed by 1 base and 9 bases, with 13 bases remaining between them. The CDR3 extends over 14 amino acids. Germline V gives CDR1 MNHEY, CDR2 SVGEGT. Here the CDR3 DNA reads TGTGCCAGCAGTTACTGGCTAGATAGTACTGAGCAGTTCTTC. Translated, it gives CASSYWLDSTEQFF.

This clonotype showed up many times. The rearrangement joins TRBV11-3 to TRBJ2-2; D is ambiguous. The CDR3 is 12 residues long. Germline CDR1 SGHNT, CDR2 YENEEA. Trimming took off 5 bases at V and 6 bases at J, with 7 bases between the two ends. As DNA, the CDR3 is TGTGCCAGCAGCCCGGCGCCCGGGGAGCTGTTTTTT. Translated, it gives CASSPAPGELFF.

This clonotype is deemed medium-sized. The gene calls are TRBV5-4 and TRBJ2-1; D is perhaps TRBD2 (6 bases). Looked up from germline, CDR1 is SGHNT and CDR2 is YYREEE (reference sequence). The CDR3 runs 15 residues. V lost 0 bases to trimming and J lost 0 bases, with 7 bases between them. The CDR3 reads CASSLAGVSYNEQFF. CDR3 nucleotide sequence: TGTGCCAGCAGCTTGGCGGGAGTCTCCTACAATGAGCAGTTCTTC.

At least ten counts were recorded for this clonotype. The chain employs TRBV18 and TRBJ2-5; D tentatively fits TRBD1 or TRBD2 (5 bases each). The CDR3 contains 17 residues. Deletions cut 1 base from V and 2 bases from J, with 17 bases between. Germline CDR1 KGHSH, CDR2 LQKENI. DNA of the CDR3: TGTGCCAGCTCACCACGGATCGGGGCAGAACTACAAGAGACCCAGTACTTC. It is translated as CASSPRIGAELQETQYF.

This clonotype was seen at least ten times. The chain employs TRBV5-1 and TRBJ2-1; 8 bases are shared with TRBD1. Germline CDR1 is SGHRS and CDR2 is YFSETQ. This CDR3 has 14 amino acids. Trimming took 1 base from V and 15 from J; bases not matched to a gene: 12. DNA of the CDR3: TGCGCCAGCAGCTTGCAGGGGGCCTCTGATGGTCGGTTCTTC. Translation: CASSLQGASDGRFF.

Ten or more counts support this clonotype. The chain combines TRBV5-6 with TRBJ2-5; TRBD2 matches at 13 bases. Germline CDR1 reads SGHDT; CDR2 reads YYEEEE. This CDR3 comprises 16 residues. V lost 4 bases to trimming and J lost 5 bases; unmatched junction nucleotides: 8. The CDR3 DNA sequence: TGTGCCAGCAGCCTTGGGACTAGCGGGACTGGGGAGACCCAGTACTTC. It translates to CASSLGTSGTGETQYF.

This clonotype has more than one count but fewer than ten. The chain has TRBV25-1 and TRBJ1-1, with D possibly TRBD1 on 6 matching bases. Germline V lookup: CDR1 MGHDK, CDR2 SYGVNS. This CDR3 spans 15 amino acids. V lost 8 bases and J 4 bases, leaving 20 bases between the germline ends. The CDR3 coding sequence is TGTGCCAGCGGGAGGAAGTGGGGGGCGAGCACTGAAGCTTTCTTT. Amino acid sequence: CASGRKWGASTEAFF.

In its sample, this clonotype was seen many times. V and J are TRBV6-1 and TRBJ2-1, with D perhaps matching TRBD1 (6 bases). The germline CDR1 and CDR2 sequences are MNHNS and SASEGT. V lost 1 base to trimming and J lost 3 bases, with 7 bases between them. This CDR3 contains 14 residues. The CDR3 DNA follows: TGTGCCAGCAGTGAAGGGACAGACTACAATGAGCAGTTCTTC. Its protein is CASSEGTDYNEQFF.

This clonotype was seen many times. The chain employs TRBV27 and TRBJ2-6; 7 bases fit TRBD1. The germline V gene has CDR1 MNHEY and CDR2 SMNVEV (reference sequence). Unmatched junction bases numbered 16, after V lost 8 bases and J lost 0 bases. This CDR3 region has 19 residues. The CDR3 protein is CASSTGPTPTISGANVLTF. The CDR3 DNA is TGTGCCAGCTCGACAGGGCCGACCCCAACCATCTCTGGGGCCAACGTCCTGACTTTC.

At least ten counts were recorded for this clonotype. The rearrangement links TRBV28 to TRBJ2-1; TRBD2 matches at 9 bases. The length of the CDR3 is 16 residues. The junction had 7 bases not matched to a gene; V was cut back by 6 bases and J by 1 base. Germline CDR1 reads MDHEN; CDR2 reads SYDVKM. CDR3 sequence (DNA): TGTGCCAGCAGCCCACAGACTAGCGGTTCCTACAATGAGCAGTTCTTC. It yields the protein CASSPQTSGSYNEQFF.

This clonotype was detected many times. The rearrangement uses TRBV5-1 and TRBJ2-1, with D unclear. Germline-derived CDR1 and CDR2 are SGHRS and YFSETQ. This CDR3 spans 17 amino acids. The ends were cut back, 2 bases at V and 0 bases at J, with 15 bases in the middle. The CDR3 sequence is CASSLRTSLNSYNEQFF. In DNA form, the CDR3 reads TGCGCCAGCAGCTTAAGGACGTCCCTTAACTCCTACAATGAGCAGTTCTTC.

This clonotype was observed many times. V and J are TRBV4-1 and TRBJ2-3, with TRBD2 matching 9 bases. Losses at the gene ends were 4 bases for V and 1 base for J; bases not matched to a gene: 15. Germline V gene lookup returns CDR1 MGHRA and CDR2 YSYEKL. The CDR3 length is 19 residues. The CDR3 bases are TGCGCCAGCAGCCTGGGGCGGCTAGCGGGACCTCTTCGCACAGATACGCAGTATTTT. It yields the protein CASSLGRLAGPLRTDTQYF.

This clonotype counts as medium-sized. The CDR3 region is CASSVGGVRTEAFF. CDR3 nucleotide sequence: TGTGCCAGCAGCGTAGGCGGGGTCAGGACTGAAGCTTTCTTT. The J gene is TRBJ1-1, the V gene TRBV9; unclear D gene. In germline, CDR1 is SGDLS, CDR2 YYNGEE. The V gene lost 0 bases and the J gene lost 5 bases, with 11 bases spanning the gap. The length of the CDR3 is 14 residues.

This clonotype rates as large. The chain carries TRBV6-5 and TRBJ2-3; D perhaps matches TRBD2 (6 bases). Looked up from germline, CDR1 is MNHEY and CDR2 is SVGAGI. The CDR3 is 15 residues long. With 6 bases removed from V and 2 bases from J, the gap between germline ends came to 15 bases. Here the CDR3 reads CASRPGLQATDTQYF. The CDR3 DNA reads TGTGCCAGCAGGCCGGGACTCCAGGCCACAGATACGCAGTATTTT.

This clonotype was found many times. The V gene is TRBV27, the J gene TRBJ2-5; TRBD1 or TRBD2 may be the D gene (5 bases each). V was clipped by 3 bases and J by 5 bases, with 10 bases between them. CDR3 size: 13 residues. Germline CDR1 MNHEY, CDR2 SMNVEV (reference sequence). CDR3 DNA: TGTGCCAGCAGTTTGGTGTGGGGGGAGACCCAGTACTTC. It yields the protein CASSLVWGETQYF.

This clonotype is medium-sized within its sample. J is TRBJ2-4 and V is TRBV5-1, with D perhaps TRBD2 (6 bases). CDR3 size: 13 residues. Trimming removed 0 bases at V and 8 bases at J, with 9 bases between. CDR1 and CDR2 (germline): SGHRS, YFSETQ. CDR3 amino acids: CASSLERVDIQYF. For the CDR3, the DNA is TGCGCCAGCAGCTTGGAGCGGGTAGACATTCAGTACTTC.

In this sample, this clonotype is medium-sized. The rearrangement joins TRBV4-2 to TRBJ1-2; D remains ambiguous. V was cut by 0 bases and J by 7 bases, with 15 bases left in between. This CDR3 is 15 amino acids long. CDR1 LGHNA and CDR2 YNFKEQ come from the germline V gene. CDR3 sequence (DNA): TGTGCCAGCAGCCAAGATTCGGGCCCCACGGGTGGCTACACCTTC. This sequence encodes CASSQDSGPTGGYTF.

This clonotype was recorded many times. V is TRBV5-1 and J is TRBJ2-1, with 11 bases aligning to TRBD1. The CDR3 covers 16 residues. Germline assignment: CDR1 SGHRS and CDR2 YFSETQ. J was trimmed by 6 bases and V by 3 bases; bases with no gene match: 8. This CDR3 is CASSYSGQGAGNEQFF. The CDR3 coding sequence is TGCGCCAGCAGCTATTCAGGACAGGGGGCTGGCAATGAGCAGTTCTTC.

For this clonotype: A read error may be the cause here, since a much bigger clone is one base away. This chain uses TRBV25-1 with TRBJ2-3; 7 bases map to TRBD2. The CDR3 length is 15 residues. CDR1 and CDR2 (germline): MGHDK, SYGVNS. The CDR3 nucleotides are TGTGTGACGCAGCGGGAAGGGGCTAGCACAGATACGCAGTATTTT. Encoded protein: CVTQREGASTDTQYF.

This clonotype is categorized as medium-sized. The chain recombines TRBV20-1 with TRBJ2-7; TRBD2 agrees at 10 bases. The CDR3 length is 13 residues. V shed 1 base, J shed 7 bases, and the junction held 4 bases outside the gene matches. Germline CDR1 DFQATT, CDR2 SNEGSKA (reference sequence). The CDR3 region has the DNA TGCAGTGCTAGAGGACTAGCGGGTCTGGAGCAGTACTTC. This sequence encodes CSARGLAGLEQYF.

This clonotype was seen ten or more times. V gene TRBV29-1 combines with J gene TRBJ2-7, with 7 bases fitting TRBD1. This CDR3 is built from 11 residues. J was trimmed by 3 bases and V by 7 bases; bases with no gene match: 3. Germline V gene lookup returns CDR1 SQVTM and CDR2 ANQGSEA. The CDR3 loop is CSAGQNYEQYF. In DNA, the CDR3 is TGCAGCGCGGGACAGAACTACGAGCAGTACTTC.

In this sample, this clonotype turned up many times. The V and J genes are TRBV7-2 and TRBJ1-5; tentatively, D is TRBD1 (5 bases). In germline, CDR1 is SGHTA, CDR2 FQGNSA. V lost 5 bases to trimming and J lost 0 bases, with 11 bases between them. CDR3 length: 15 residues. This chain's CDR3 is CASSEDSYSNQPQHF. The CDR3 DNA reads TGTGCCAGCAGCGAAGACAGTTATAGCAATCAGCCCCAGCATTTT.